A selection of T cell receptor beta chains follows, all from one sample in a study of PD-L1 blockade in urothelial cancer. This table comes from immunoSEQ multiplex PCR, and its TCRdb copy is limited to in-frame clones, with some not included. The sample has about 41,000 clones, 70% to 85% seen once; the top ten hold roughly 18%. Material: PBMCs, obtained around atezolizumab (anti-PD-L1) treatment. Receptors were obtained from a man in his fifties or sixties with urothelial cancer. Both conserved end residues are part of each CDR3. D genes are given only for firm matches. Clone size is not always given. Where it is, it says once, few, many or a class for expanded clones.

TRBJ1-1 few TRBV25-1 NA TGTGCCAGCAGTGAACAGGGGATCACTGAAGCTTTCTTT CASSEQGITEAFF
TRBJ2-1 NA TRBV7-2 NA TGTGCCAGCAGCTTACCGGGGATCGATGAGCAGTTCTTC CASSLPGIDEQFF
TRBJ1-2 NA TRBV19 TRBD1 TGTGCCAGTAGTATACGACAGGGAGATGGCTACACCTTC CASSIRQGDGYTF
TRBJ1-2 NA TRBV5-1 TRBD1 TGCGCCAGCAGCTTCGACAGGGGGCAAGGTGGCTACACCTTC CASSFDRGQGGYTF
TRBJ2-3 NA TRBV28 TRBD2 TGTGCCAGCATTCCTAGGCGGGGGAGCACAGATACGCAGTATTTT CASIPRRGSTDTQYF
TRBJ2-2 NA TRBV19 NA TGTGCCAGTAGTGACACGCTCGTGAACACCGGGGAGCTGTTTTTT CASSDTLVNTGELFF
TRBJ2-5 NA TRBV7-2 NA TGTGCCAGCAGCCTTCAGGGGACGTCTCTTAGTGAGTCCCAGTACTTC CASSLQGTSLSESQYF
TRBJ1-1 NA TRBV27 TRBD1 TGTGCCAGCAGTCCGGACAGGGTTCTGAAGCCAAAAAAGAACACTGAAGCTTTCTTT CASSPDRVLKPKKNTEAFF
TRBJ1-5 NA TRBV4-2 NA TGTGCCAGCAGCCAAGAGATGGGGCCCGATGGGTGGCATAGCAATCAGCCCCAGCATTTT CASSQEMGPDGWHSNQPQHF
TRBJ2-5 NA TRBV5-4 NA TGTGCCAGCAGCTTGGGAACGGGGGGCAACCAAGAGACCCAGTACTTC CASSLGTGGNQETQYF
TRBJ2-2 once TRBV10-3 TRBD1 TGTGCCATCACTCAGGACAGGGAGGCGAACACCGGGGAGCTGTTTTTT CAITQDREANTGELFF
TRBJ2-7 NA TRBV10-3 TRBD2 TGTGCCATCAGTGACAGCGGGGGGCACTCCTACGAGCAGTACTTC CAISDSGGHSYEQYF
TRBJ1-4 few TRBV27 TRBD1 TGTGCCAGCAGACCCACAGGGGTGGATAATGAAAAACTGTTTTTT CASRPTGVDNEKLFF
TRBJ1-2 few TRBV28 TRBD1 TGTGCCAGCAGTGACGGACAGGGTCCGTATGGCTACACCTTC CASSDGQGPYGYTF
TRBJ1-1 NA TRBV2 TRBD1 TGTGCCAGCAGTGGACAGGGGGCACTGAACACTGAAGCTTTCTTT CASSGQGALNTEAFF
TRBJ2-5 NA TRBV29-1 NA TGCAGCGTTGGAGGCAGCCAAGAGACCCAGTACTTC CSVGGSQETQYF
TRBJ2-2 NA TRBV18 TRBD1 TGTGCCAGCTCACCAGGATCTTGGGACAGTCCCGCCGGGGAGCTGTTTTTT CASSPGSWDSPAGELFF
TRBJ1-5 few TRBV18 NA TGTGCCAGCTCACCAGACAGGAATCAGCCCCAGCATTTT CASSPDRNQPQHF
TRBJ2-3 NA TRBV9 NA TGTGCCAGCAGCGTAGGAGGGGGGGGGACAGATACGCAGTATTTT CASSVGGGGTDTQYF
TRBJ2-2 NA TRBV9 TRBD2 TGTGCCAGCAGCGATCGCGGGAGCTTGACCGGGGAGCTGTTTTTT CASSDRGSLTGELFF
TRBJ1-2 NA TRBV28 TRBD1 TGTGCCAGCAGTTTACCCACAGGGGGCCTCCATGGCTACACCTTC CASSLPTGGLHGYTF
TRBJ2-2 NA TRBV11-2 TRBD1 TGTGCCAGCAGCAAACAGGGGGCAGGCACCGGGGAGCTGTTTTTT CASSKQGAGTGELFF
TRBJ1-6 NA TRBV19 TRBD1 TGTGCCAGTAGTAGACAGGGGGCTCGGAATTCACCCCTCCACTTT CASSRQGARNSPLHF
TRBJ2-2 NA TRBV19 TRBD1 TGTGCCAGCGGACAGGTTCAACTCCCCGGGGAGCTGTTTTTT CASGQVQLPGELFF
TRBJ1-1 NA TRBV14 NA TGTGCCAGCAGAGGAGGGAACACTGAAGCTTTCTTT CASRGGNTEAFF
TRBJ1-5 NA TRBV5-6 TRBD1 TGTGCCAGCAGCCTGACAGGGGCGAGCAATCAGCCCCAGCATTTT CASSLTGASNQPQHF
TRBJ2-7 few TRBV6-6 NA TGTGCCAGCAGTTCGACACCGGACAGCTCCTACGAGCAGTACTTC CASSSTPDSSYEQYF
TRBJ2-3 NA TRBV9 TRBD1 TGTGCCAGCAGCGCTGGACAGGGTCCAGATACGCAGTATTTT CASSAGQGPDTQYF
TRBJ1-1 NA TRBV11-2 NA TGTGCCAGCAGTCCTAGGACAGAAAACACTGAAGCTTTCTTT CASSPRTENTEAFF
TRBJ1-5 NA TRBV19 TRBD1 TGTGCCAGTAGTATAGGAGGGGGCAACAATCAGCCCCAGCATTTT CASSIGGGNNQPQHF
TRBJ2-2 NA TRBV6-1 NA TGTGCCAGCAGTGTAAATAGCGGGGAGCTGTTTTTT CASSVNSGELFF
TRBJ1-3 NA TRBV6-6 NA TGTGCCACCTTAAACACCATATATTTT CATLNTIYF
TRBJ2-3 NA TRBV30 TRBD2 TGTGCCTGGTTTAGCGGGGTGTCTAGCACAGATACGCAGTATTTT CAWFSGVSSTDTQYF
TRBJ1-5 NA TRBV10-2 TRBD1 TGCGCCAGCAGTGAGGAGGGGACAGGGGTAGATCAGCCCCAGCATTTT CASSEEGTGVDQPQHF
TRBJ2-2 NA TRBV21-1 NA TGTGCCAGCAGCAAACCCTTTCGACAGGGAGCGTGTACCGGGGAGCTGTTTTTT CASSKPFRQGACTGELFF
TRBJ1-2 NA TRBV9 NA TGTGCCAGCAGCGTAGGGACAGCCTATGGCTACACCTTC CASSVGTAYGYTF
TRBJ1-1 NA TRBV5-6 TRBD1 TGTGCCAGCAGCAGAGGACAGGGTGACACTGAAGCTTTCTTT CASSRGQGDTEAFF
TRBJ1-1 NA TRBV5-3 NA TGTGCCAGAAGCTACGCCGGGACAACTGACACTGAAGCTTTCTTT CARSYAGTTDTEAFF
TRBJ2-5 NA TRBV6-6 NA TGTGCCAGTGTTCCACTTAGGGGCGGGAAAGAGACCCAGTACTTC CASVPLRGGKETQYF
TRBJ2-7 NA TRBV7-8 NA TGTGCCAGCAGCCCACATCGCTACCGGGGACTCTACCAGCAGTACTTC CASSPHRYRGLYQQYF
TRBJ1-3 NA TRBV30 TRBD1 TGTGCCTGGAGTCGTTCCGGGACAGCTGGAAACACCATATATTTT CAWSRSGTAGNTIYF
TRBJ1-1 NA TRBV2 NA TGTGCCAGCAGATTGAGGTTGCTTGGTGAAGCTTTCTTT CASRLRLLGEAFF
TRBJ2-5 NA TRBV6-5 TRBD1 TGTGCCAGCAGCCGAGACAGGGACCAAGAGACCCAGTACTTC CASSRDRDQETQYF
TRBJ2-6 NA TRBV4-1 NA TGCGCCAGCAGCCGTTGGTGGGCGCAGGGGCGAAGCTCTGGGGCCAACGTCCTGACTTTC CASSRWWAQGRSSGANVLTF
TRBJ2-2 NA TRBV4-1 TRBD1 TGCGCCAGCAGCCGGACAGGAGGCACCGGGGAGCTGTTTTTT CASSRTGGTGELFF
TRBJ2-1 NA TRBV7-2 TRBD2 TGTGCCAGCAGCTCCATGGGTCTAGCGGGGGTCTCCTACAATGAGCAGTTCTTC CASSSMGLAGVSYNEQFF
TRBJ2-7 once TRBV4-1 TRBD1 TGCGCCAGCAGCCAAGCCAGGACAGGGGGCGCAGACGAGCAGTACTTC CASSQARTGGADEQYF
TRBJ1-2 NA TRBV28 NA TGTGCCAGCAGCTCAGGACAGCCCTATGGCTACACCTTC CASSSGQPYGYTF
TRBJ1-3 NA TRBV9 NA TGTGCCAGCAGCGTAGGTGTGGGCAGGGCCTCTGGAAACACCATATATTTT CASSVGVGRASGNTIYF
TRBJ2-5 NA TRBV4-1 NA TGCGCCAGCAGCCAAAGCAGGGGCCCTGAGACCCAGTACTTC CASSQSRGPETQYF
TRBJ2-3 NA TRBV5-1 NA TGCGCCAGCAGCACGGGGGACGTGAGTTCAGATACGCAGTATTTT CASSTGDVSSDTQYF
TRBJ1-1 NA TRBV4-2 TRBD1 TGTGCCAGCAGCCAAGCAGAGGGACAGGGCGATGAAGCTTTCTTT CASSQAEGQGDEAFF
TRBJ2-1 medium-sized TRBV11-3 TRBD2 TGTGCCAGCAGCTTAGGGGGGACTACCGTCACAAATGAGCAGTTCTTC CASSLGGTTVTNEQFF